Below are 19 T cell receptor beta chains sequenced from a single sample in a study of cytomegalovirus exposure and HLA in healthy donors. The PCR ran on 60 Vbeta and 13 Jbeta primers. The protocol was immunoSEQ multiplex PCR, while the TCRdb copy is restricted to in-frame clones and leaves out a portion. The data hold under 200,000 clones, with almost 85% observed a single time. The sample consisted of PBMCs. The source is a boy aged 2 to 9 in good health and CMV-seronegative.

J is TRBJ2-1 and V is TRBV6-5, with 10 nucleotides matching TRBD2. V was clipped by 6 bases and J by 3 bases; unmatched bases: 5. Germline CDR1 MNHEY, CDR2 SVGAGI. This CDR3 region has 15 residues. CDR3 DNA sequence: TGTGCCAGCAGCTCGGGACTAGCGAGCTACAATGAGCAGTTCTTC. Protein product: CASSSGLASYNEQFF.

The chain uses TRBV7-9 and TRBJ2-2, with D perhaps TRBD2 (6 bases). With 5 bases removed from V and 4 bases from J, the gap between germline ends came to 17 bases. The germline gives CDR1 SEHNR, CDR2 FQNEAQ (reference sequence). The CDR3 is made up of 16 amino acids. The CDR3: CASSPTRGLFTGELFF. CDR3 bases: TGTGCCAGCAGCCCGACGAGGGGACTTTTCACCGGGGAGCTGTTTTTT. The whole variable domain, remainder taken from reference TRBV7-9 and TRBJ2-2, is DTGVSQNPRHKITKRGQNVTFRCDPISEHNRLYWYRQTLGQGPEFLTYFQNEAQLEKSRLLSDRFSAERPKGSFSTLEIQRTEQGDSAMYLCASSPTRGLFTGELFFGEGSRLTVL.

J is TRBJ2-3 and V is TRBV5-1; TRBD2 aligns across 10 bases. V lost 5 bases, J lost 1 base, and 1 base stayed unmatched. This CDR3 comprises 14 residues. Germline lookup yields CDR1 SGHRS and CDR2 YFSETQ. Written as DNA, the CDR3 is TGCGCCAGCAGAGCGGGGGGGGGCACAGATACGCAGTATTTT. Amino acid sequence: CASRAGGGTDTQYF.

J is TRBJ2-2 and V is TRBV19, with 9 bases matching TRBD1. The CDR3 contains 18 residues. Trimming cost V 5 bases and J 0 bases; bases outside gene matches: 10. The germline V gene encodes CDR1 LNHDA and CDR2 SQIVND (reference sequence). This CDR3 is CASSLGTGNYANTGELFF. DNA for the CDR3: TGTGCCAGTAGTCTCGGGACAGGGAATTACGCGAACACCGGGGAGCTGTTTTTT.

This rearrangement joins TRBV19 to TRBJ1-1; 8 nucleotides agree with TRBD1. The CDR3 loop spans 12 amino acids. V shed 5 bases, J shed 10 bases, and the junction held 6 bases outside the gene matches. Germline V gene data show CDR1 as LNHDA and CDR2 as SQIVND (reference sequence). The chain's CDR3 is CASSLGRGLAFF. CDR3 bases: TGTGCCAGTAGTCTCGGCAGGGGGCTAGCTTTCTTT. Full variable domain (remainder filled in from reference TRBV19 and TRBJ1-1): DGGITQSPKYLFRKEGQNVTLSCEQNLNHDAMYWYRQDPGQGLRLIYYSQIVNDFQKGDIAEGYSVSREKKESFPLTVTSAQKNPTAFYLCASSLGRGLAFFGQGTRLTVV.

This clone was observed a handful of times. DNA of the CDR3: TGTGCCAGCAGTTTGGGACTAGCGAGGCCAGATACGCAGTATTTT. Protein product: CASSLGLARPDTQYF. This chain connects TRBV2 to TRBJ2-3; 10 bases are a match to TRBD2. V lost 5 bases, J lost 4 bases, and 6 bases stayed unmatched. The germline gives CDR1 SNHLY, CDR2 FYNNEI. There are 15 residues in the CDR3.

The chain links TRBV13 to TRBJ2-3; 13 nucleotides align to TRBD2. Germline CDR1 PRHDT, CDR2 FYEKMQ (reference sequence). The CDR3 has 15 amino acids. Germline trimming cut 1 base from V and 8 bases from J; bases unmatched to any gene: 3. In nucleotides, the CDR3 is TGTGCCAGCAGCTTAGAGGGACTAGCGGGGACTACGCAGTATTTT. This gives the protein CASSLEGLAGTTQYF.

J is TRBJ2-7 and V is TRBV29-1; 8 bases fit TRBD1. V was clipped by 4 bases and J by 3 bases; unmatched bases: 8. Germline CDR1 reads SQVTM; CDR2 reads ANQGSEA. The length of the CDR3 is 14 residues. As DNA, the CDR3 is TGCAGCGTTGGTGGGACAGGTCTGGGCTACGAGCAGTACTTC. This codes for CSVGGTGLGYEQYF.

V is TRBV5-8 and J is TRBJ2-1; no clear D. The CDR3 has 13 residues. V lost 0 bases, J lost 4 bases, and 5 bases lay in between. CDR1 and CDR2 from the germline V gene are SGHTS and YDEGEE. CDR3 coding DNA: TGTGCCAGCAGCTTGGGACTTTACAATGAGCAGTTCTTC. Protein product: CASSLGLYNEQFF.

The chain couples TRBV4-1 to TRBJ2-7; 10 nucleotides agree with TRBD2. The trim removed 4 bases at V and 0 bases at J, leaving 12 bases unmatched. This CDR3 is built from 18 residues. The germline gives CDR1 MGHRA, CDR2 YSYEKL. CDR3 region: CASSPGRVAGGRSYEQYF. CDR3 DNA: TGCGCCAGCAGCCCAGGGAGGGTAGCGGGAGGCCGCTCCTACGAGCAGTACTTC.

The rearrangement links TRBV2 to TRBJ1-2; no reliable D call. V was cut by 5 bases and J by 3 bases, with 4 bases left in between. This CDR3 comprises 11 residues. Germline assignment: CDR1 SNHLY and CDR2 FYNNEI. DNA of the CDR3: TGTGCCAGCAGTTATTACTATGGCTACACCTTC. Protein: CASSYYYGYTF.

The chain uses TRBV6-1 and TRBJ1-1, with D hard to call. The CDR3 spans 13 residues. Germline V gene data show CDR1 as MNHNS and CDR2 as SASEGT. V was clipped by 7 bases and J by 0 bases, with 9 bases between them. CDR3 protein: CASTSTVNTEAFF. The CDR3 coding sequence is TGTGCCAGCACTTCAACAGTGAACACTGAAGCTTTCTTT.

The J gene is TRBJ2-6, the V gene TRBV10-3, with TRBD2 matching 11 bases. V lost 4 bases to trimming and J lost 3 bases; unmatched junction nucleotides: 11. This CDR3 spans 19 amino acids. Germline V lookup: CDR1 ENHRY, CDR2 SYGVKD. The CDR3 DNA reads TGTGCCATCAGTGCATCCACTAGCGGGAGTGCTTTTGGGGCCAACGTCCTGACTTTC. It specifies CAISASTSGSAFGANVLTF.

CDR3 DNA: TGTGCCAGCAGCTTAGTACCGCGTCCCTACGAGCAGTACTTC. Amino acid sequence: CASSLVPRPYEQYF. This chain connects TRBV11-2 to TRBJ2-7; D is undetermined. V lost 1 base and J 2 bases, leaving 9 bases between the germline ends. Germline V CDR1 and CDR2: SGHAT, FQNNGV. This CDR3 spans 14 amino acids.

The V call is TRBV19, the J call TRBJ2-7; perhaps TRBD1 as D (5 bases). Germline lookup yields CDR1 LNHDA and CDR2 SQIVND (reference sequence). V lost 5 bases, J lost 2 bases, and 13 bases lay in between. This CDR3 contains 14 residues. The chain's CDR3 is CASSAWGTTYEQYF. CDR3 sequence (DNA): TGTGCCAGTAGTGCGTGGGGCACCACCTACGAGCAGTACTTC. Complete variable domain (other parts from reference TRBV19 and TRBJ2-7): DGGITQSPKYLFRKEGQNVTLSCEQNLNHDAMYWYRQDPGQGLRLIYYSQIVNDFQKGDIAEGYSVSREKKESFPLTVTSAQKNPTAFYLCASSAWGTTYEQYFGPGTRLTVT.

The rearrangement uses TRBV11-3 and TRBJ2-1; 7 bases match TRBD1. The CDR3 spans 13 residues. The germline V gene has CDR1 SGHNT and CDR2 YENEEA. V shed 5 bases and J 8 bases; nucleotides not matched to a gene: 6. CDR3 region: CASSKTGAHEQFF. The CDR3 DNA reads TGTGCCAGCAGCAAAACAGGGGCCCATGAGCAGTTCTTC. The full variable domain, in which reference TRBV11-3 and TRBJ2-1 provide the parts outside the CDR3, is EAGVVQSPRYKIIEKKQPVAFWCNPISGHNTLYWYLQNLGQGPELLIRYENEEAVDDSQLPKDRFSAERLKGVDSTLKIQPAELGDSAVYLCASSKTGAHEQFFGPGTRLTVL.

The genes are TRBV7-6 and TRBJ2-5, with D possibly matching TRBD2 (5 bases). The ends were cut back, 0 bases at V and 5 bases at J, with 7 bases in the middle. The V gene's germline CDR1 is SGHVS and CDR2 FNYEAQ. The CDR3 length is 13 residues. CDR3 amino acids: CASSLAGGETQYF. CDR3 nucleotide sequence: TGTGCCAGCAGCTTAGCGGGCGGGGAGACCCAGTACTTC.

The chain is built from TRBV11-1 and TRBJ2-7, with 13 bases matching TRBD2. CDR1 is SGHAT, CDR2 FQDESV, per germline (reference sequence). With V trimmed by 4 bases and J by 2 bases, 5 bases remained unmatched. The CDR3 sequence is 16 residues long. DNA of the CDR3: TGTGCCAGCAGCTCCCCGGGACTAGCGGGGACCTACGAGCAGTACTTC. Translation gives CASSSPGLAGTYEQYF.

The chain carries TRBV28 and TRBJ1-5; 7 bases map to TRBD1. Per germline, CDR1 MDHEN and CDR2 SYDVKM. The CDR3 loop spans 15 amino acids. J lost 2 bases, V lost 6 bases, and 7 bases had no gene match. In DNA form, the CDR3 reads TGTGCCAGCAGGATCCGAACAGGGGGCAATCAGCCCCAGCATTTT. Its translation: CASRIRTGGNQPQHF.